Described below is a single T cell receptor beta chain sequence and its context. No antigen is known for it. The PCR had 60 Vbeta and 13 Jbeta primers. Clones were read by immunoSEQ multiplex PCR, and TCRdb kept only the in-frame ones, dropping some. The data show 150,000 to 200,000 clones, 60% to 80% seen once. This sample was taken from a study of cytomegalovirus exposure and HLA in healthy donors. Study-wide results and limits: Among TCR sequences, most were rare, though some public TCRs appeared in many donors.

Germline V lookup: CDR1 SEHNR, CDR2 FQNEAQ (reference sequence). The CDR3 sequence is 15 residues long. V was shortened by 2 bases and J by 4 bases, with 14 bases between the two germline ends. This chain joins TRBV7-9 and TRBJ1-1; the D is unclear. Sequenced: PBMCs. The TCR comes from a man aged 18 to 35 in good health and CMV-seropositive. For the CDR3, the DNA is TGTGCCAGCAGCTTAATGGTGGGAGGAGGCACTGAAGCTTTCTTT. This codes for CASSLMVGGGTEAFF.